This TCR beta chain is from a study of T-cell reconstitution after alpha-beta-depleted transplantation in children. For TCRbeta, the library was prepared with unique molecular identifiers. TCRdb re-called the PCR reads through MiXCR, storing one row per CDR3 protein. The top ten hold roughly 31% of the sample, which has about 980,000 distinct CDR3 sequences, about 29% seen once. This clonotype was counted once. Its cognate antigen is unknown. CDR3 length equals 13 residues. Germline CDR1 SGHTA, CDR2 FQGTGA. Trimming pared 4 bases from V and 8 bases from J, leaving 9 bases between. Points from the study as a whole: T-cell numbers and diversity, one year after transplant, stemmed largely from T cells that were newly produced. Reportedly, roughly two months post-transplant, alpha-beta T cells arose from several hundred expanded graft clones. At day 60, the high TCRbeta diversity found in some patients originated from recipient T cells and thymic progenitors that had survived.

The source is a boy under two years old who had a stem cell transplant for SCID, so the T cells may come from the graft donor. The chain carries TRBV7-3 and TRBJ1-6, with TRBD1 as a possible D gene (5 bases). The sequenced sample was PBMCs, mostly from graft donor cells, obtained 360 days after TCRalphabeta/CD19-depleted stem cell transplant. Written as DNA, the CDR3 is TGTGCCAGCAGCTCCGACAGCTATTCACCCCTCCACTTT. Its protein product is CASSSDSYSPLHF.